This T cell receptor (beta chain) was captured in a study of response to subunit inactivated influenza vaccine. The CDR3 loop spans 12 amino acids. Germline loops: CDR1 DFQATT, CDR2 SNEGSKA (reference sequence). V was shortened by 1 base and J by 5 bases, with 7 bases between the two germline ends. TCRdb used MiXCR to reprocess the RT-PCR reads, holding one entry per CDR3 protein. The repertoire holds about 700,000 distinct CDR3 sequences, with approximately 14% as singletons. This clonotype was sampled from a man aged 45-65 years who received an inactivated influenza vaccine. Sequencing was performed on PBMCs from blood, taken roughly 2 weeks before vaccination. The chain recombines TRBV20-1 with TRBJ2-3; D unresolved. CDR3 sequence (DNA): TGCAGTGCTAGAGTAGGGATAGATACGCAGTATTTT. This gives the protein CSARVGIDTQYF.